This T cell receptor beta chain is from a study of shared clonotypes between healthy human individuals. CD45RA+ naive and CD45RA-negative memory subsets were separated from CD4+ cells. The CDR3 has 14 residues. Trimming removed 10 bases from V and 0 bases from J; junction bases left unmatched: 6. Germline CDR1 MNHNY, CDR2 SVGAGI (reference sequence). As handled by the study authors: With immunoSEQ giving junction-only sequences and no quality scores, filtering differed. The data were produced by immunoSEQ multiplex PCR, yet TCRdb's version contains in-frame clones alone and is incomplete. D and trimming come from the DNA, and the V and J calls and clone size come from that table. The sample records 1.6 million or so clones, about 98.5% being singletons.

This TCR derives from a man aged 25-45 years in good health. The sequenced sample was naive CD4+ T cells sorted from blood. The subset was: CD45RA+ positively selected. This chain links TRBV6-6 with TRBJ1-3, with 7 bases that match TRBD1. The CDR3 bases are TGTGCCACCAGGGGGGCCCGCTCTGGAAACACCATATATTTT. Its translation: CATRGARSGNTIYF.